Below are 21 T cell receptor beta chains sequenced from a single sample in a study of blood T cell repertoires in COVID-19. Sequenced by immunoSEQ multiplex PCR; TCRdb stores in-frame clones only, minus some. The sample has over 150,000 clones; approximately 88% are singletons. Sequenced sample: peripheral blood. These receptors came from a woman aged 55-70 years who had recovered from COVID-19.

This chain uses TRBV11-3 with TRBJ2-7, with 9 bases identical to TRBD1. The CDR3 runs 16 residues. The V gene end was trimmed by 4 bases and the J gene end by 6 bases; junction bases not matched to a gene: 13. Germline CDR1 and CDR2: SGHNT and YENEEA. CDR3 protein: CASSSSGQGREGEQYF. CDR3 in DNA: TGTGCCAGCAGCTCTTCCGGACAGGGGCGAGAAGGCGAGCAGTACTTC.

This clone was detected a few times. This chain joins TRBV5-1 and TRBJ2-3, with 8 nucleotides matching TRBD2. Trimming took 0 bases from V and 4 from J; bases not matched to a gene: 7. From germline, CDR1 is SGHRS and CDR2 YFSETQ. The CDR3 spans 16 residues. The DNA for the CDR3 is TGCGCCAGCAGCTTGGTGGGGACTAGGAGCGCAGATACGCAGTATTTT. This gives the protein CASSLVGTRSADTQYF.

This rearrangement joins TRBV11-2 to TRBJ2-5; D gene ambiguous. The CDR3 is made up of 12 amino acids. CDR1 is SGHAT and CDR2 is FQNNGV in the germline V gene. V dropped 0 bases and J dropped 10 bases, with 9 bases sitting between them. Written as DNA, the CDR3 is TGTGCCAGCAGCTTAGATCAACACAACCAGTACTTC. Translated: CASSLDQHNQYF. The full variable domain, its missing parts supplied by reference TRBV11-2 and TRBJ2-5, is EAGVAQSPRYKIIEKRQSVAFWCNPISGHATLYWYQQILGQGPKLLIQFQNNGVVDDSQLPKDRFSAERLKGVDSTLKIQPAKLEDSAVYLCASSLDQHNQYFGPGTRLLVL.

The chain has TRBV6-5 and TRBJ2-2; 7 bases line up with TRBD2. The CDR3 runs 14 residues. The V and J ends lost 0 bases and 6 bases, in that order; junction bases with no gene match: 1. Per germline, CDR1 MNHEY and CDR2 SVGAGI. The CDR3 protein is CASSYSSGAGELFF. CDR3 nucleotides: TGTGCCAGCAGTTACTCCAGCGGGGCCGGGGAGCTGTTTTTT.

This clone has a count of ten or more. The chain couples TRBV5-8 to TRBJ1-5; tentatively, D is TRBD1 (5 bases). The CDR3 sequence is 14 residues long. Germline-derived CDR1 and CDR2 are SGHTS and YDEGEE. The V end was cut by 5 bases, the J end by 2 bases, with 11 bases between. CDR3 sequence (DNA): TGTGCCAGCAGTCCTCCGGGGGGCAATCAGCCCCAGCATTTT. It yields the protein CASSPPGGNQPQHF.

The rearrangement joins TRBV5-4 to TRBJ2-5; maybe TRBD2 (5 bases). V was shortened by 0 bases and J by 6 bases, with 15 bases between the two germline ends. The CDR3 has 15 amino acids. Germline loops: CDR1 SGHNT, CDR2 YYREEE (reference sequence). The CDR3 sequence is CASSLGHYEGKTQYF. The DNA of the CDR3 is TGTGCCAGCAGCTTGGGTCATTATGAGGGCAAGACCCAGTACTTC.

The chain is built from TRBV29-1 and TRBJ2-7; D gene ambiguous. The CDR3 runs 13 residues. Germline V lookup: CDR1 SQVTM, CDR2 ANQGSEA. Trimming took 4 bases from V and 5 from J, leaving 15 bases between them. The CDR3, as DNA: TGCAGCGTTGGCCGGCAGGTGGAAAACGAGCAGTACTTC. Its protein is CSVGRQVENEQYF.

The J gene is TRBJ2-5, the V gene TRBV7-9; 9 nucleotides match TRBD1. Germline-derived CDR1 and CDR2 are SEHNR and FQNEAQ (reference sequence). The CDR3 contains 14 residues. Losses at the gene ends were 1 base for V and 4 bases for J; bases not matched to a gene: 1. CDR3 sequence reads: CASSLVGQGETQYF. The CDR3 DNA reads as TGTGCCAGCAGCTTAGTGGGACAGGGAGAGACCCAGTACTTC.

CDR3: CASSHNYRDLHNEQFF. CDR3 bases: TGCGCCAGCAGCCATAACTACCGGGATCTCCACAATGAGCAGTTCTTC. The chain employs TRBV4-1 and TRBJ2-1; D possibly corresponds to TRBD2 (5 bases). From germline, CDR1 is MGHRA and CDR2 YSYEKL. The CDR3 is made up of 16 amino acids. V lost 3 bases and J lost 5, with 17 bases in between.

The sample holds many counts of this clone. The chain combines TRBV11-2 with TRBJ1-5; 9 nucleotides match TRBD1. The germline V gene encodes CDR1 SGHAT and CDR2 FQNNGV. The CDR3 runs 15 residues. After removal of 5 bases from V and 12 bases from J, the junction contained 14 bases not matched to a gene. CDR3 protein: CASSPSGTGRKVQHF. CDR3 DNA: TGTGCCAGCAGCCCTTCCGGGACAGGGAGAAAAGTCCAGCATTTT. Supplemented by reference TRBV11-2 and TRBJ1-5, the full variable domain reads EAGVAQSPRYKIIEKRQSVAFWCNPISGHATLYWYQQILGQGPKLLIQFQNNGVVDDSQLPKDRFSAERLKGVDSTLKIQPAKLEDSAVYLCASSPSGTGRKVQHFGDGTRLSIL.

This clone was detected a few times. J is TRBJ1-1 and V is TRBV4-1; TRBD1 might be the D (5 bases). The V end lost 4 bases, the J end lost 3 bases, and 15 bases lay between the germline ends. Germline loops: CDR1 MGHRA, CDR2 YSYEKL. CDR3 length equals 15 residues. CDR3 loop: CASSRGPAGDTEAFF. Here the CDR3 DNA reads TGCGCCAGCAGCCGAGGCCCCGCGGGGGACACTGAAGCTTTCTTT.

The V call is TRBV28, the J call TRBJ1-1; 12 nucleotides align to TRBD1. J gave up 5 bases and V 1 base, and 5 bases lay outside the gene matches. The CDR3 runs to 16 residues. Germline lookup yields CDR1 MDHEN and CDR2 SYDVKM. CDR3 sequence reads: CASSLFGTGGRTEAFF. CDR3 nucleotides: TGTGCCAGCAGTTTATTCGGGACAGGGGGCCGGACTGAAGCTTTCTTT.

The chain is built from TRBV2 and TRBJ1-5, with a weak D call TRBD1 (6 bases). Per the germline V gene, CDR1 is SNHLY and CDR2 is FYNNEI. The V end was cut by 5 bases, the J end by 14 bases, with 13 bases between. The CDR3 extends over 11 amino acids. This chain's CDR3 is CASSRGTREHF. The CDR3 coding sequence is TGTGCCAGCAGTAGAGGGACACGGGAGCATTTT.

The chain recombines TRBV9 with TRBJ1-4; a weak D match, TRBD1 (5 bases). The CDR3 consists of 14 residues. From germline, CDR1 is SGDLS and CDR2 YYNGEE. V dropped 3 bases and J dropped 3 bases, with 9 bases sitting between them. The CDR3 reads CASSGAGANEKLFF. The CDR3 bases are TGTGCCAGCAGCGGGGCGGGGGCTAATGAAAAACTGTTTTTT.

The chain has TRBV29-1 and TRBJ1-2, with D possibly TRBD1 on 5 matching bases. Trimming took 7 bases from V and 8 from J, leaving 17 bases between them. The V gene's germline CDR1 is SQVTM and CDR2 ANQGSEA. The CDR3 contains 12 residues. CDR3 DNA: TGCAGCGCCGCACGGGGGACTAGCGGCTACACCTTC. It encodes CSAARGTSGYTF.

CDR3 sequence (DNA): TGTGCCAGCAGCCCCTTTAGCGGACAGGGAGAGACCCAGTACTTC. Amino acids: CASSPFSGQGETQYF. The V call is TRBV7-3, the J call TRBJ2-5; 8 bases agree with TRBD1. This CDR3 has 15 amino acids. V lost 5 bases, J lost 4 bases, and 9 bases stayed unmatched. CDR1 and CDR2 from the germline V gene are SGHTA and FQGTGA.

This clone was recorded only once. The chain is built from TRBV19 and TRBJ1-4; D perhaps matches TRBD1 (6 bases). Germline V CDR1 and CDR2: LNHDA, SQIVND (reference sequence). The CDR3 loop spans 13 amino acids. Trimming stripped 6 bases from V and 5 bases from J, with 10 bases between. CDR3 amino acids: CASSRGRNEKLFF. CDR3 in DNA: TGTGCCAGTAGCAGGGGTCGGAATGAAAAACTGTTTTTT.

The V and J genes are TRBV3-1 (or the pseudogene TRBV3-2) and TRBJ2-1; 7 bases match TRBD2. The trim removed 5 bases at V and 12 bases at J, leaving 7 bases unmatched. CDR1 is LGHDT, CDR2 YNNKEL, per germline (reference sequence). This CDR3 is 12 amino acids long. The CDR3 protein is CASSSTSIGQFF. The CDR3 bases are TGTGCCAGCAGCTCGACTAGCATCGGGCAGTTCTTC.

This chain uses TRBV2 with TRBJ2-2, with TRBD2 identical over 8 bases. The CDR3 is 14 residues long. The J segment lost 6 bases and the V segment lost 0 bases, leaving 0 bases of the junction unmatched. The germline V gene encodes CDR1 SNHLY and CDR2 FYNNEI. In DNA, the CDR3 is TGTGCCAGCAGTGAAGCGCGGGGGGCCGGGGAGCTGTTTTTT. It codes for CASSEARGAGELFF.

The chain employs TRBV5-1 and TRBJ2-7; 7 nucleotides match TRBD2. Germline V gene lookup returns CDR1 SGHRS and CDR2 YFSETQ. With 3 bases clipped from V and 2 bases from J, the junction kept 5 bases outside the gene matches. The CDR3 contains 14 residues. The CDR3 loop reads CASSSGLPPYEQYF. CDR3 sequence (DNA): TGCGCCAGCAGCTCGGGACTACCTCCCTACGAGCAGTACTTC.

Points on this clone: Distinct nucleotide sequences in the sample also encode this CDR3. CDR3 DNA sequence: TGTGCCAGCAGCCTGGGACAGCTAAATTCACCCCTCCACTTT. As protein: CASSLGQLNSPLHF. The chain recombines TRBV7-8 with TRBJ1-6, with 7 bases identical to TRBD1. The CDR3 consists of 14 residues. J was trimmed by 7 bases and V by 5 bases; bases with no gene match: 5. Germline CDR1 and CDR2: SGHVS and FQNEAQ. Filled out from reference TRBV7-8 and TRBJ1-6, the complete variable domain reads GAGVSQSPRYKVAKRGQDVALRCDPISGHVSLFWYQQALGQGPEFLTYFQNEAQLDKSGLPSDRFFAERPEGSVSTLKIQRTQQEDSAVYLCASSLGQLNSPLHFGNGTRLTVT.